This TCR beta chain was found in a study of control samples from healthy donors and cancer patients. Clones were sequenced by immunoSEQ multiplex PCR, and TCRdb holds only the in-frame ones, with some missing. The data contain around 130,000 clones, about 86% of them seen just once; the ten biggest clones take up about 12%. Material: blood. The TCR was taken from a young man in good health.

DNA of the CDR3: TGTGCCAGCAGTGCCCATGACACCATATATTTT. It yields the protein CASSAHDTIYF. The chain couples TRBV25-1 to TRBJ1-3; D unclear. This CDR3 spans 11 amino acids. Trimming took off 4 bases at V and 8 bases at J, with 6 bases between the two ends. Germline V lookup: CDR1 MGHDK, CDR2 SYGVNS.